Shown below are 12 T cell receptor beta chains from a single sample sequenced in a study of CD8 T cells in Susac syndrome. After extraction with the RNeasy kit, about 0.5 to 1 ug of the RNA was reverse transcribed using random hexamers. MiXCR, applied by TCRdb to the immunoSEQ multiplex PCR reads, yields one record per CDR3 protein. The table lists more than 75,000 distinct CDR3 sequences, 85% to 95% of them singletons. Sequenced sample: CD8+ T cells from PBMCs. These receptors were taken from a human donor in good health.

This chain uses TRBV12-3 or TRBV12-4 with TRBJ1-1, with D possibly TRBD1 on 6 matching bases. V was trimmed by 4 bases and J by 6 bases, leaving 15 bases between them. This CDR3 region has 14 residues. The CDR3: CASSSSQGQAEAFF. The CDR3 DNA follows: TGTGCCAGCAGTTCTTCCCAGGGGCAGGCTGAAGCTTTCTTT.

V usage is TRBV3-1 and J usage is TRBJ2-1; 8 bases fit TRBD1. CDR3 size: 14 residues. The V gene end was trimmed by 7 bases and the J gene end by 4 bases; junction bases not matched to a gene: 6. Germline V gene sequence: CDR1 LGHDT, CDR2 YNNKEL (reference sequence). The DNA for the CDR3 is TGTGCCAGCAAAAAACAGGGGGAATACAATGAGCAGTTCTTC. This sequence encodes CASKKQGEYNEQFF.

This clonotype was counted a single time. This chain connects TRBV27 to TRBJ2-7; 10 bases map to TRBD1. V shed 5 bases and J 5 bases; nucleotides not matched to a gene: 6. Germline lookup yields CDR1 MNHEY and CDR2 SMNVEV (reference sequence). This CDR3 is 14 amino acids long. CDR3 residues: CASSPGQGFHEQYF. The CDR3 DNA reads as TGTGCCAGCAGTCCGGGACAGGGGTTCCACGAGCAGTACTTC.

V usage is TRBV13 and J usage is TRBJ2-7; D remains unclear. CDR1 is PRHDT and CDR2 is FYEKMQ in the germline V gene (reference sequence). Trimming left V 5 bases short and J 7 bases short, with 12 bases between. This CDR3 region has 12 residues. The CDR3 coding sequence is TGTGCCAGCAGCCTTCGACCGCGAGAGCAGTACTTC. The encoded protein is CASSLRPREQYF.

The chain is built from TRBV25-1 and TRBJ2-1; D is uncertain. The V end was cut by 4 bases, the J end by 4 bases, with 2 bases between. There are 11 residues in the CDR3. The germline V gene encodes CDR1 MGHDK and CDR2 SYGVNS. CDR3 nucleotides: TGTGCCAGCAGTGGTTACAATGAGCAGTTCTTC. Protein product: CASSGYNEQFF. Together with reference TRBV25-1 and TRBJ2-1, the CDR3 gives the full variable domain: EADIYQTPRYLVIGTGKKITLECSQTMGHDKMYWYQQDPGMELHLIHYSYGVNSTEKGDLSSESTVSRIRTEHFPLTLESARPSHTSQYLCASSGYNEQFFGPGTRLTVL.

This chain uses TRBV2 with TRBJ2-3, with 11 nucleotides matching TRBD2. The CDR3 is made up of 16 amino acids. Germline V lookup: CDR1 SNHLY, CDR2 FYNNEI. The ends lost 4 bases at V and 0 bases at J; junction bases unmatched: 3. CDR3: CASSGLAGTSTDTQYF. CDR3 nucleotides: TGTGCCAGCAGTGGACTAGCGGGGACGAGCACAGATACGCAGTATTTT.

The chain recombines TRBV24-1 with TRBJ2-3; 7 bases fit TRBD2. Trimming at V came to 4 bases and at J to 4 bases, leaving 10 bases not matched to a gene. CDR3 length equals 16 residues. Per germline, CDR1 KGHDR and CDR2 SFDVKD. The CDR3 loop reads CATSDSGTTPPDTQYF. DNA for the CDR3: TGTGCCACCAGTGACTCCGGGACTACGCCTCCAGATACGCAGTATTTT.

V is TRBV7-9 and J is TRBJ1-2, with D maybe TRBD1 (6 bases). Germline V lookup: CDR1 SEHNR, CDR2 FQNEAQ (reference sequence). Trimming shortened V by 4 bases and J by 4 bases, and 19 bases separated the two germline ends. The CDR3 spans 16 residues. CDR3 loop: CASSSPGGGLGYGYTF. In nucleotides, the CDR3 is TGTGCCAGCAGCTCCCCTGGGGGGGGGCTGGGCTATGGCTACACCTTC.

The CDR3 DNA reads as TGTGCCAGCGGAAAACGACTAGGGGAAGAGACCCAGTACTTC. Its protein is CASGKRLGEETQYF. V and J are TRBV6-2 or TRBV6-3 and TRBJ2-5; TRBD2 might be the D (6 bases). Germline CDR1 and CDR2: MNHEY and SVGEGT. V was cut by 8 bases and J by 3 bases, with 16 bases left in between. This CDR3 contains 14 residues.

The V and J genes are TRBV6-5 and TRBJ2-1; the D gene is possibly TRBD1 (6 bases). Germline V gene lookup returns CDR1 MNHEY and CDR2 SVGAGI. The CDR3 runs to 14 residues. V lost 2 bases and J 6 bases, leaving 11 bases between the germline ends. DNA of the CDR3: TGTGCCAGCAGTTACGGGCTAGGGGGCAATGAGCAGTTCTTC. The encoded protein is CASSYGLGGNEQFF.

The CDR3 here is CASSLPGRYEQYF. The CDR3 coding sequence is TGTGCCAGCAGCTTACCAGGCCGTTACGAGCAGTACTTC. The chain joins TRBV7-9 to TRBJ2-7; the D is unclear. The length of the CDR3 is 13 residues. V was clipped by 2 bases and J by 4 bases, with 9 bases between them. Germline V CDR1 and CDR2: SEHNR, FQNEAQ (reference sequence).

This CDR3 reads CASSYSGTPEEQYF. CDR3 nucleotides: TGTGCCAGCAGTTACTCCGGGACCCCGGAGGAGCAGTATTTT. This chain links TRBV6-5 with TRBJ2-3; D is possibly TRBD1 or TRBD2 (5 bases each). The CDR3 is made up of 14 amino acids. Germline assignment: CDR1 MNHEY and CDR2 SVGAGI. The V and J ends lost 0 bases and 11 bases respectively, with 15 bases between them.